Listed here are 6 T cell receptor beta chains from one sample, sequenced in a study of blood T cell repertoires in COVID-19. Measured with immunoSEQ multiplex PCR; TCRdb has only the in-frame clones, and not every one. Among about 210,000 clones, about 91% were seen once, and the ten largest hold around 10%. Input material: PBMCs or T cells enriched from blood (not recorded which). Receptors originate from a man in his late teens or twenties with acute COVID-19.

V gene TRBV20-1 combines with J gene TRBJ2-3; D is possibly TRBD1 (6 bases). Germline CDR1 and CDR2: DFQATT and SNEGSKA (reference sequence). Between the trimmed V and J ends, which lost 3 bases and 2 bases, there was a span of 12 bases. The CDR3 covers 14 residues. The CDR3 loop is CSASGAGDTDTQYF. CDR3 DNA sequence: TGCAGTGCTAGTGGAGCAGGGGACACAGATACGCAGTATTTT.

This clone was counted a few times. DNA for the CDR3: TGTGCCAGCAGTCCGCCCGGGACAGGTATCAATAGCAATCAGCCCCAGCATTTT. Its translation is CASSPPGTGINSNQPQHF. The chain carries TRBV28 and TRBJ1-5, with 8 positions matching TRBD1. With V trimmed by 5 bases and J by 0 bases, 12 bases remained unmatched. CDR1 and CDR2 from the germline V gene are MDHEN and SYDVKM. The CDR3 is made up of 18 amino acids.

V gene TRBV4-1 combines with J gene TRBJ2-2; 12 bases line up with TRBD2. This CDR3 region has 20 residues. Germline V gene data show CDR1 as MGHRA and CDR2 as YSYEKL. V dropped 1 base and J dropped 4; count of bases not matched to a gene: 13. The chain's CDR3 is CASSQGVRLAGGPGTGELFF. Written as DNA, the CDR3 is TGCGCCAGCAGCCAAGGGGTGAGGCTAGCGGGAGGGCCGGGCACCGGGGAGCTGTTTTTT.

This chain connects TRBV30 to TRBJ1-5, with D tentatively TRBD1 (5 bases). The CDR3 runs to 14 residues. Deletions cut 1 base from V and 2 bases from J, with 9 bases between. Germline V gives CDR1 GTSNPN, CDR2 SVGIG (reference sequence). The CDR3 reads CAWSGQGGNQPQHF. DNA of the CDR3: TGTGCCTGGAGTGGCCAAGGGGGCAATCAGCCCCAGCATTTT.

The chain joins TRBV5-1 to TRBJ2-5, with a weak D call TRBD2 (5 bases). From germline, CDR1 is SGHRS and CDR2 YFSETQ. Trimming shortened V by 0 bases and J by 5 bases, and 11 bases separated the two germline ends. The CDR3 loop spans 14 amino acids. In DNA form, the CDR3 reads TGCGCCAGCAGCTTGGTCTTTGGAGGCGAGACCCAGTACTTC. Protein product: CASSLVFGGETQYF.

This chain uses TRBV10-2 with TRBJ2-2; D perhaps matches TRBD2 (6 bases). The CDR3 is 19 amino acids. V dropped 2 bases and J dropped 5 bases, with 24 bases sitting between them. The germline CDR1 and CDR2 sequences are WSHSY and SAAADI. The DNA of the CDR3 is TGCGCCAGCAGTGAGAATCTTCTGGGAATCTTGCGGGGTACCGGGGAGCTGTTTTTT. Translating it yields CASSENLLGILRGTGELFF.